The T cell receptor beta chain under discussion was sequenced for a study of T cells and copy number aberrations in small-cell lung cancer (dated by TCRdb to the early 2020s). Turning to the overall study: Whole-exome sequencing of the same tumor regions was paired with TCR repertoire sequencing so that T cell metrics could be related to mutations and copy number aberrations. Tumor TCR data were available for over 16 patients, and TCR data from both tumor and normal tissue were available for roughly 15 patients. The full study reports these points: The study was limited by a small sample size because surgical resection is uncommon in small-cell lung cancer, and validation of the findings is required. Compared with adjacent lung tissue, tumors showed lower T-cell density, richness and clonality, although the density difference was not significant. All specimens consisted of formalin-fixed paraffin-embedded tissue, which is known to introduce sequencing artifacts.

Donors were patients with limited-stage small-cell lung cancer who underwent surgical resection in Hangzhou, China, between about 2007 and 2020. Every donor went straight to surgery with no preoperative chemotherapy or radiotherapy, and no donor was given immunotherapy either before or after surgery. All 19 patients in the sequenced cohort were smokers or heavy second-hand smokers. Adjacent normal lung was collected at least 2 cm from the tumor margin and was confirmed morphologically free of malignant cells by two pathologists. Multi-region TCR-beta sequencing of resected limited-stage small-cell lung cancers and of tumor-adjacent lung tissue was performed to characterize T cell repertoire heterogeneity. Genomic DNA was extracted from FFPE tissue using the AllPrep DNA/RNA FFPE Kit (Qiagen). For CDR1 and CDR2, the germline V gene (reference sequence) lists WNHNN and SYGVQD. Spanning cysteine to phenylalanine, the CDR3 consists of 12 amino acids. Only the CDR3 region is kept as DNA, spanning 36 bases read in frame from base 1. The germline ends are 9 bases apart after V is trimmed by 3 bases and J by 9 bases.

Using multiplexed V- and J-gene primers, the immunoSEQ hsTCRB Kit amplified TCR-beta CDR3 regions from genomic DNA. Unique DNA barcodes were added in a second PCR, and samples were pooled together with a negative and a positive control. Pooled TCR-beta libraries were sequenced on an Illumina MiSeq with a 150-cycle paired-end protocol. Per the authors' processing: Raw sequencing data were processed by Adaptive Biotechnologies into a report with normalized, annotated TCR-beta repertoires. T-cell density was calculated by normalizing TCR-beta templates to usable DNA, with usable DNA estimated through amplification of housekeeping genes. Richness counted unique rearrangements, and clonality was defined as 1 minus Pielou's evenness. The table was pulled from immuneACCESS by TCRdb, which kept in-frame rearrangements only. Such tables lose some clones; where checked, under half of the loss comes from unresolved V genes, and the rest has no known cause. V and J calls and clone size are those listed in that table; D and trimming were worked out from the DNA. The sample table lists about 2,500 clones, approximately 82% of them with a count of one. 5% to 6.5% of the sample comes from the top ten.

In the case of this clone: What this receptor recognizes is not known. No base quality values were provided; no much bigger clone lies one nucleotide off.

The specimen was normal tissue next to the tumor. The receptor was derived from a woman in her forties or fifties with small cell lung cancer. Recombination joined TRBV10-1 with TRBJ2-1; the D gene is not confidently resolved. This receptor carries the CDR3 CASSDLISEQFF. The nucleotides read TGCGCCAGCAGTGATCTAATAAGTGAGCAGTTCTTC.